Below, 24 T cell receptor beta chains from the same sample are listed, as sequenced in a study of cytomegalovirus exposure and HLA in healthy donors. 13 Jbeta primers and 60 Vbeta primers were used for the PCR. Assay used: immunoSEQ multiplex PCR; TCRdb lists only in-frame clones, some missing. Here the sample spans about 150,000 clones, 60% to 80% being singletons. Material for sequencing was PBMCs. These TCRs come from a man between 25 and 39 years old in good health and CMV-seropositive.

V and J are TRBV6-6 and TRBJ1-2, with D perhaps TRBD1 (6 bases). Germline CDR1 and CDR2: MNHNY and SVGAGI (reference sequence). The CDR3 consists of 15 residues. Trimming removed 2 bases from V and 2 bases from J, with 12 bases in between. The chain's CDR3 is CASSYPLGGNYGYTF. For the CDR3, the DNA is TGTGCCAGCAGTTACCCTTTAGGGGGAAACTATGGCTACACCTTC.

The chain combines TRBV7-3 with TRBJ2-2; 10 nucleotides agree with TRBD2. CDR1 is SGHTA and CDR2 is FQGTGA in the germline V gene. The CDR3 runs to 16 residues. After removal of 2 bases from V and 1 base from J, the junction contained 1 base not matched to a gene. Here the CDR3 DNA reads TGTGCCAGCAGCTTAGGGACTAGCGAGAACACCGGGGAGCTGTTTTTT. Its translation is CASSLGTSENTGELFF.

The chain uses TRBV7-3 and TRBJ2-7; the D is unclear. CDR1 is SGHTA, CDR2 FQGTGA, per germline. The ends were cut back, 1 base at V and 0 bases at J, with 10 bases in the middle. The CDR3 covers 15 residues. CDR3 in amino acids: CASSLNPSYSYEQYF. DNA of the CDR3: TGTGCCAGCAGCTTAAATCCGTCCTACTCCTACGAGCAGTACTTC.

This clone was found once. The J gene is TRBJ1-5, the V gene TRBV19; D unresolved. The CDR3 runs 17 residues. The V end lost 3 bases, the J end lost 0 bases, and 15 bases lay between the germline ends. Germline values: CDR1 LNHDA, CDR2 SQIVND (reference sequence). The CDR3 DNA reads TGTGCCAGTAGTATCCGCAGGCTCCGAGATAGCAATCAGCCCCAGCATTTT. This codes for CASSIRRLRDSNQPQHF.

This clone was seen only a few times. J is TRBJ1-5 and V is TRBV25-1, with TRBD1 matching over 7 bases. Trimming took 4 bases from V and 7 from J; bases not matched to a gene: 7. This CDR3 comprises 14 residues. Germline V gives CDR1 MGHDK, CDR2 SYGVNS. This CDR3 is CASSGDREDQPQHF. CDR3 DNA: TGTGCCAGCAGTGGAGACAGGGAAGACCAGCCCCAGCATTTT.

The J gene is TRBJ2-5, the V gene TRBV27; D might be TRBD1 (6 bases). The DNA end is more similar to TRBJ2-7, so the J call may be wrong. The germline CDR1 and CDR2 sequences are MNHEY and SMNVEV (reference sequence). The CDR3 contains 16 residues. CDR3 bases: TGTGCCAGCAGTTTCCTGACAGGTGACAGCTCCTACGAGCAGTACTTC. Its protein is CASSFLTGDSSYEQYF.

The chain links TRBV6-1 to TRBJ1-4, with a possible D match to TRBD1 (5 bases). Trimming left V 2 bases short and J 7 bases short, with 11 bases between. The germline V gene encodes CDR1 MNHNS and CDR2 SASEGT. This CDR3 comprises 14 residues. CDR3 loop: CASSERGTGEKLFF. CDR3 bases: TGTGCCAGCAGTGAACGGGGGACGGGTGAAAAACTGTTTTTT.

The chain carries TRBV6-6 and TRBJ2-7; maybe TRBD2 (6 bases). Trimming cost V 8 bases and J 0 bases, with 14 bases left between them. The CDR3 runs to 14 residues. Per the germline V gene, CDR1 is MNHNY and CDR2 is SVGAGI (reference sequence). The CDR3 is CASLRDSSSYEQYF. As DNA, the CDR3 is TGTGCCAGCCTCCGGGACTCAAGCTCCTACGAGCAGTACTTC.

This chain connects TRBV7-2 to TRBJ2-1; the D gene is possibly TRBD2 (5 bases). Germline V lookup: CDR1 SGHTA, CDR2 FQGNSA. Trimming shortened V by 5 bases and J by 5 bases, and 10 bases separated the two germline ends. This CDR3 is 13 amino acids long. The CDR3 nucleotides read TGTGCCAGCAGCCGCGGACTCAACAATGAGCAGTTCTTC. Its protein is CASSRGLNNEQFF.

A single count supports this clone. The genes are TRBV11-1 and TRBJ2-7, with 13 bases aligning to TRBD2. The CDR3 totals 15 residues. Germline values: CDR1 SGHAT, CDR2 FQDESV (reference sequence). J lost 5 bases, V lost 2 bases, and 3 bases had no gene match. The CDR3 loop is CASSLTGLAGNEQYF. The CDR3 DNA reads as TGTGCCAGCAGCTTAACGGGACTAGCGGGAAACGAGCAGTACTTC.

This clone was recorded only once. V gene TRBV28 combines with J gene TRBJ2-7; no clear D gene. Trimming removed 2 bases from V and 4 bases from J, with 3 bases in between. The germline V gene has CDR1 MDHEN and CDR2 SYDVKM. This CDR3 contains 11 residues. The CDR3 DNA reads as TGTGCCAGCAGTTTACAGTACGAGCAGTACTTC. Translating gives CASSLQYEQYF.

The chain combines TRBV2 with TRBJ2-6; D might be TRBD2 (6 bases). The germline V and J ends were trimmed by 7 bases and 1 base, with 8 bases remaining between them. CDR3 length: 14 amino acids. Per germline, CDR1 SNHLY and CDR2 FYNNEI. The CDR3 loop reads CASMGGSGANVLTF. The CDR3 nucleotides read TGTGCCAGCATGGGGGGATCTGGGGCCAACGTCCTGACTTTC. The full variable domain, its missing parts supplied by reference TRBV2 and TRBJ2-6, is EPEVTQTPSHQVTQMGQEVILRCVPISNHLYFYWYRQILGQKVEFLVSFYNNEISEKSEIFDDQFSVERPDGSNFTLKIRSTKLEDSAMYFCASMGGSGANVLTFGAGSRLTVL.

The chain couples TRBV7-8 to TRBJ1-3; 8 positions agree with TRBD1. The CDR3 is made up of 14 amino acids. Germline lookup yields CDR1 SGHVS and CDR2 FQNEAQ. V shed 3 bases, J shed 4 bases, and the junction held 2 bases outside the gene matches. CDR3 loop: CASSLTGDGNTIYF. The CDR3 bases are TGTGCCAGCAGCTTGACAGGGGACGGAAACACCATATATTTT.

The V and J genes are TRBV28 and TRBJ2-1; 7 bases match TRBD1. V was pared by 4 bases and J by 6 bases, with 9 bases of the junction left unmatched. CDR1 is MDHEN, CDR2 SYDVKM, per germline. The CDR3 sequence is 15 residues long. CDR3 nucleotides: TGTGCCAGCAGTTCCGGACAGGTGAGCGGCAATGAGCAGTTCTTC. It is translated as CASSSGQVSGNEQFF.

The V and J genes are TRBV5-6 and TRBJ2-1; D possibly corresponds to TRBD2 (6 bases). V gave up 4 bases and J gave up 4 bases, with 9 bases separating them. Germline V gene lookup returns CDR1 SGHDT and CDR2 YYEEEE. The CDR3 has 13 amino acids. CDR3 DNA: TGTGCCAGCAGCCGGGGACTTTACAATGAGCAGTTCTTC. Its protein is CASSRGLYNEQFF.

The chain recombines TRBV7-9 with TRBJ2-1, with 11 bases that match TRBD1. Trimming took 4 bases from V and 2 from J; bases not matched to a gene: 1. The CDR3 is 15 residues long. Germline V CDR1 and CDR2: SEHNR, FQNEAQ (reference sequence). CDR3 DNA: TGTGCCAGCAGCTCGGGACAGGGGGCCTACAATGAGCAGTTCTTC. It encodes CASSSGQGAYNEQFF.

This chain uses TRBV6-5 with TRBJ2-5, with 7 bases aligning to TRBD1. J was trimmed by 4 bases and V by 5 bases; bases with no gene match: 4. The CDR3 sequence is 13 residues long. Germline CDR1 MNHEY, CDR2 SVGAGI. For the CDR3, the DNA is TGTGCCAGCAGTGTAGACAGGGCAGAGACCCAGTACTTC. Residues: CASSVDRAETQYF.

Here the CDR3 DNA reads TGCGCCAGCAGCCCGATAGGCAACACGGGGACCCAGTACTTC. Its translation: CASSPIGNTGTQYF. The J gene is TRBJ2-5, the V gene TRBV5-1; no clear D. The V gene lost 4 bases and the J gene lost 7 bases, with 17 bases spanning the gap. Germline V gene lookup returns CDR1 SGHRS and CDR2 YFSETQ. This CDR3 is 14 amino acids long.

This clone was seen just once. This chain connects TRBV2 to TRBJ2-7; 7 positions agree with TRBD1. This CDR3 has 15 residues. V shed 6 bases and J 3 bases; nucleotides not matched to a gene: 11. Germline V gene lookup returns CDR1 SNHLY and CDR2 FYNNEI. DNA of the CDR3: TGTGCCAGCAGGCTCGGACAGGAGCCTTTCTACGAGCAGTACTTC. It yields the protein CASRLGQEPFYEQYF.

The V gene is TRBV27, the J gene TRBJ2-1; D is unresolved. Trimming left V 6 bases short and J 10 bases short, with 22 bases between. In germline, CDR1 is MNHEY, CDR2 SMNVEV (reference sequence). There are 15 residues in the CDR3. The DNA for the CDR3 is TGTGCCAGCAGGGGCACCTCTGCCCCGGTTGGAGAGCAGTTCTTC. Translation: CASRGTSAPVGEQFF.

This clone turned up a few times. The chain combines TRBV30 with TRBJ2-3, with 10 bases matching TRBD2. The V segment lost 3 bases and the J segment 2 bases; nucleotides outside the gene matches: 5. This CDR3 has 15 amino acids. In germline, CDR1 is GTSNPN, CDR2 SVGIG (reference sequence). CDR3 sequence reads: CAWSRTSGLTDTQYF. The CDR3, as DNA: TGTGCCTGGAGCCGGACTAGCGGCCTCACAGATACGCAGTATTTT.

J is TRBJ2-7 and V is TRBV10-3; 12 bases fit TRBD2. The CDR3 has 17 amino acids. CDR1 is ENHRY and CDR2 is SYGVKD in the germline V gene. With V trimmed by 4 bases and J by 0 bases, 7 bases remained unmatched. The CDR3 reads CAISGETSGSTSYEQYF. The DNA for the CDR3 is TGTGCCATCAGTGGGGAGACTAGCGGGAGTACCTCCTACGAGCAGTACTTC.

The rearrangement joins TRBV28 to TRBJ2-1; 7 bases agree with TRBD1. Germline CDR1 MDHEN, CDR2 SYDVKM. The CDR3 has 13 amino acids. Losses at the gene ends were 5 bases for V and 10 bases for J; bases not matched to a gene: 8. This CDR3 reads CASSLTGAREQFF. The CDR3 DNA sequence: TGTGCCAGCAGTCTAACAGGGGCTCGGGAGCAGTTCTTC.

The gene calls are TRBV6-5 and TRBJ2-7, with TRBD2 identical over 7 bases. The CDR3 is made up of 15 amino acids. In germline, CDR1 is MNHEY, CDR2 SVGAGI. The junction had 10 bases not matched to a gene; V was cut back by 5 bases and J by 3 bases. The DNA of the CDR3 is TGTGCCAGCAGTACCCCCCTAGCGGCATACTACGAGCAGTACTTC. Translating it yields CASSTPLAAYYEQYF.